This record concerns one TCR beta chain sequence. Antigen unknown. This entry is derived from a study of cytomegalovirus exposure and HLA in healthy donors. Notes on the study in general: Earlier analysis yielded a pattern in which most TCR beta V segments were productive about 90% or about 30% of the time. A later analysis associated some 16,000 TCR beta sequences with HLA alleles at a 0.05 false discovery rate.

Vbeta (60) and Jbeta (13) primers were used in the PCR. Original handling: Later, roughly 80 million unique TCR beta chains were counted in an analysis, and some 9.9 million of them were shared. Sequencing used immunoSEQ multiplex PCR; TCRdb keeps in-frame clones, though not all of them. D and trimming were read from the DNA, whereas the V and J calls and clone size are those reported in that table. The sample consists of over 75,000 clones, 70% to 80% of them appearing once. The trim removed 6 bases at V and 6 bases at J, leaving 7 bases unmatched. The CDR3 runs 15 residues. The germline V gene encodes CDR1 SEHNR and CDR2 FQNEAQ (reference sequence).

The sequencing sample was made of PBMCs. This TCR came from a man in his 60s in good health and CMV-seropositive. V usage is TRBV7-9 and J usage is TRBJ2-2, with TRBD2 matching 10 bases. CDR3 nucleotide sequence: TGTGCCAGCAGATTTAGCGGGGGGTCGTCCGGGGAGCTGTTTTTT. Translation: CASRFSGGSSGELFF.